This T cell receptor (beta chain) stems from a study of neurological immune-mediated disorders. This clonotype was seen many times. TCRdb analysed the 5' RACE reads with MiXCR anew, one entry per CDR3 protein. The sample records approximately 66,000 distinct CDR3 sequences, less than 5.5% being singletons. The CDR3 totals 13 residues. In germline, CDR1 is SEHNR, CDR2 FQNEAQ (reference sequence). Trimming cost V 5 bases and J 1 base; bases outside gene matches: 1. The chain couples TRBV7-9 to TRBJ1-1; 7 positions match TRBD1. This clonotype was obtained from a man younger than 40 with multiple sclerosis. The sample was PBMCs. CDR3 residues: CASSRTGNTEAFF. In DNA form, the CDR3 reads TGTGCCAGCAGCCGGACAGGGAACACTGAAGCTTTCTTT.